The text below deals with one T cell receptor beta chain. Trimming removed 4 bases at V and 0 bases at J, with 16 bases between. Germline V CDR1 and CDR2: SEHNR, FQNEAQ (reference sequence). The length of the CDR3 is 16 residues. A quantity of about 0.5 to 1 ug RNA underwent reverse transcription using random hexamers. TCRdb passed the immunoSEQ multiplex PCR reads through MiXCR, listing each CDR3 protein once. The data show about 300,000 distinct CDR3 sequences, with around 85% seen just once and about 0.22% held by the top ten. This sample stems from a study of CD8 T cells in Susac syndrome. The V gene is TRBV7-9, the J gene TRBJ2-7, with a possible D match to TRBD2 (6 bases). The sequencing input was CD8+ T cells from PBMCs. The source of this sequence is a human donor with multiple sclerosis. CDR3 nucleotides: TGTGCCAGCAGCTCCCCACTAGCTGTGAGCTCCTACGAGCAGTACTTC. Its protein product is CASSSPLAVSSYEQYF.